This T cell receptor (beta chain) is from a study of T cell responses to AZD1222 COVID-19 vaccine. This clone was seen a single time. The method was immunoSEQ multiplex PCR; TCRdb's version includes in-frame clones alone and lacks a portion of them. The data contain about 88,000 clones, 90% to 95% of them singletons. Germline assignment: CDR1 MGHRA and CDR2 YSYEKL. CDR3 length: 17 residues. V dropped 0 bases and J dropped 0 bases, with 14 bases sitting between them. This chain links TRBV4-1 with TRBJ1-1; D call uncertain. The TCR sequence derives from an adult in good health. The starting material was peripheral blood, obtained on day 0 of MenACWY control vaccination. CDR3 amino acids: CASSQDQLRLVNTEAFF. The CDR3 coding sequence is TGCGCCAGCAGCCAAGACCAGCTAAGGCTGGTGAACACTGAAGCTTTCTTT.